This entry features one T cell receptor (beta chain) sequence. The data stem from a study of blood T cell repertoires in COVID-19. In the study overall: Whether acute or convalescent, the COVID-19 samples came from the United States, Italy and Spain.

The CDR3 extends over 15 amino acids. V shed 5 bases and J 7 bases; nucleotides not matched to a gene: 10. Germline lookup yields CDR1 MRHNA and CDR2 SNTAGT. Per the study methods: By means of reference gene primer amplification, nucleated cell counts were estimated. TCRdb's table, derived via immunoSEQ multiplex PCR, lists solely in-frame clones and lacks some. V and J calls and clone size are those listed in that table; D and trimming were worked out from the DNA. The top ten clones hold 0.6% to 0.9% of a sample with 200,000 or so clones, about 90% of them seen once. The TCR was taken from a woman aged 70-85 years with acute or convalescent COVID-19. Source material: peripheral blood. The chain joins TRBV6-4 to TRBJ2-1; the match to TRBD2 covers 8 bases. CDR3 coding DNA: TGTGCCAGCAGTTTTAGCGGGGTCTATGGGAATGAGCAGTTCTTC. Its protein is CASSFSGVYGNEQFF.